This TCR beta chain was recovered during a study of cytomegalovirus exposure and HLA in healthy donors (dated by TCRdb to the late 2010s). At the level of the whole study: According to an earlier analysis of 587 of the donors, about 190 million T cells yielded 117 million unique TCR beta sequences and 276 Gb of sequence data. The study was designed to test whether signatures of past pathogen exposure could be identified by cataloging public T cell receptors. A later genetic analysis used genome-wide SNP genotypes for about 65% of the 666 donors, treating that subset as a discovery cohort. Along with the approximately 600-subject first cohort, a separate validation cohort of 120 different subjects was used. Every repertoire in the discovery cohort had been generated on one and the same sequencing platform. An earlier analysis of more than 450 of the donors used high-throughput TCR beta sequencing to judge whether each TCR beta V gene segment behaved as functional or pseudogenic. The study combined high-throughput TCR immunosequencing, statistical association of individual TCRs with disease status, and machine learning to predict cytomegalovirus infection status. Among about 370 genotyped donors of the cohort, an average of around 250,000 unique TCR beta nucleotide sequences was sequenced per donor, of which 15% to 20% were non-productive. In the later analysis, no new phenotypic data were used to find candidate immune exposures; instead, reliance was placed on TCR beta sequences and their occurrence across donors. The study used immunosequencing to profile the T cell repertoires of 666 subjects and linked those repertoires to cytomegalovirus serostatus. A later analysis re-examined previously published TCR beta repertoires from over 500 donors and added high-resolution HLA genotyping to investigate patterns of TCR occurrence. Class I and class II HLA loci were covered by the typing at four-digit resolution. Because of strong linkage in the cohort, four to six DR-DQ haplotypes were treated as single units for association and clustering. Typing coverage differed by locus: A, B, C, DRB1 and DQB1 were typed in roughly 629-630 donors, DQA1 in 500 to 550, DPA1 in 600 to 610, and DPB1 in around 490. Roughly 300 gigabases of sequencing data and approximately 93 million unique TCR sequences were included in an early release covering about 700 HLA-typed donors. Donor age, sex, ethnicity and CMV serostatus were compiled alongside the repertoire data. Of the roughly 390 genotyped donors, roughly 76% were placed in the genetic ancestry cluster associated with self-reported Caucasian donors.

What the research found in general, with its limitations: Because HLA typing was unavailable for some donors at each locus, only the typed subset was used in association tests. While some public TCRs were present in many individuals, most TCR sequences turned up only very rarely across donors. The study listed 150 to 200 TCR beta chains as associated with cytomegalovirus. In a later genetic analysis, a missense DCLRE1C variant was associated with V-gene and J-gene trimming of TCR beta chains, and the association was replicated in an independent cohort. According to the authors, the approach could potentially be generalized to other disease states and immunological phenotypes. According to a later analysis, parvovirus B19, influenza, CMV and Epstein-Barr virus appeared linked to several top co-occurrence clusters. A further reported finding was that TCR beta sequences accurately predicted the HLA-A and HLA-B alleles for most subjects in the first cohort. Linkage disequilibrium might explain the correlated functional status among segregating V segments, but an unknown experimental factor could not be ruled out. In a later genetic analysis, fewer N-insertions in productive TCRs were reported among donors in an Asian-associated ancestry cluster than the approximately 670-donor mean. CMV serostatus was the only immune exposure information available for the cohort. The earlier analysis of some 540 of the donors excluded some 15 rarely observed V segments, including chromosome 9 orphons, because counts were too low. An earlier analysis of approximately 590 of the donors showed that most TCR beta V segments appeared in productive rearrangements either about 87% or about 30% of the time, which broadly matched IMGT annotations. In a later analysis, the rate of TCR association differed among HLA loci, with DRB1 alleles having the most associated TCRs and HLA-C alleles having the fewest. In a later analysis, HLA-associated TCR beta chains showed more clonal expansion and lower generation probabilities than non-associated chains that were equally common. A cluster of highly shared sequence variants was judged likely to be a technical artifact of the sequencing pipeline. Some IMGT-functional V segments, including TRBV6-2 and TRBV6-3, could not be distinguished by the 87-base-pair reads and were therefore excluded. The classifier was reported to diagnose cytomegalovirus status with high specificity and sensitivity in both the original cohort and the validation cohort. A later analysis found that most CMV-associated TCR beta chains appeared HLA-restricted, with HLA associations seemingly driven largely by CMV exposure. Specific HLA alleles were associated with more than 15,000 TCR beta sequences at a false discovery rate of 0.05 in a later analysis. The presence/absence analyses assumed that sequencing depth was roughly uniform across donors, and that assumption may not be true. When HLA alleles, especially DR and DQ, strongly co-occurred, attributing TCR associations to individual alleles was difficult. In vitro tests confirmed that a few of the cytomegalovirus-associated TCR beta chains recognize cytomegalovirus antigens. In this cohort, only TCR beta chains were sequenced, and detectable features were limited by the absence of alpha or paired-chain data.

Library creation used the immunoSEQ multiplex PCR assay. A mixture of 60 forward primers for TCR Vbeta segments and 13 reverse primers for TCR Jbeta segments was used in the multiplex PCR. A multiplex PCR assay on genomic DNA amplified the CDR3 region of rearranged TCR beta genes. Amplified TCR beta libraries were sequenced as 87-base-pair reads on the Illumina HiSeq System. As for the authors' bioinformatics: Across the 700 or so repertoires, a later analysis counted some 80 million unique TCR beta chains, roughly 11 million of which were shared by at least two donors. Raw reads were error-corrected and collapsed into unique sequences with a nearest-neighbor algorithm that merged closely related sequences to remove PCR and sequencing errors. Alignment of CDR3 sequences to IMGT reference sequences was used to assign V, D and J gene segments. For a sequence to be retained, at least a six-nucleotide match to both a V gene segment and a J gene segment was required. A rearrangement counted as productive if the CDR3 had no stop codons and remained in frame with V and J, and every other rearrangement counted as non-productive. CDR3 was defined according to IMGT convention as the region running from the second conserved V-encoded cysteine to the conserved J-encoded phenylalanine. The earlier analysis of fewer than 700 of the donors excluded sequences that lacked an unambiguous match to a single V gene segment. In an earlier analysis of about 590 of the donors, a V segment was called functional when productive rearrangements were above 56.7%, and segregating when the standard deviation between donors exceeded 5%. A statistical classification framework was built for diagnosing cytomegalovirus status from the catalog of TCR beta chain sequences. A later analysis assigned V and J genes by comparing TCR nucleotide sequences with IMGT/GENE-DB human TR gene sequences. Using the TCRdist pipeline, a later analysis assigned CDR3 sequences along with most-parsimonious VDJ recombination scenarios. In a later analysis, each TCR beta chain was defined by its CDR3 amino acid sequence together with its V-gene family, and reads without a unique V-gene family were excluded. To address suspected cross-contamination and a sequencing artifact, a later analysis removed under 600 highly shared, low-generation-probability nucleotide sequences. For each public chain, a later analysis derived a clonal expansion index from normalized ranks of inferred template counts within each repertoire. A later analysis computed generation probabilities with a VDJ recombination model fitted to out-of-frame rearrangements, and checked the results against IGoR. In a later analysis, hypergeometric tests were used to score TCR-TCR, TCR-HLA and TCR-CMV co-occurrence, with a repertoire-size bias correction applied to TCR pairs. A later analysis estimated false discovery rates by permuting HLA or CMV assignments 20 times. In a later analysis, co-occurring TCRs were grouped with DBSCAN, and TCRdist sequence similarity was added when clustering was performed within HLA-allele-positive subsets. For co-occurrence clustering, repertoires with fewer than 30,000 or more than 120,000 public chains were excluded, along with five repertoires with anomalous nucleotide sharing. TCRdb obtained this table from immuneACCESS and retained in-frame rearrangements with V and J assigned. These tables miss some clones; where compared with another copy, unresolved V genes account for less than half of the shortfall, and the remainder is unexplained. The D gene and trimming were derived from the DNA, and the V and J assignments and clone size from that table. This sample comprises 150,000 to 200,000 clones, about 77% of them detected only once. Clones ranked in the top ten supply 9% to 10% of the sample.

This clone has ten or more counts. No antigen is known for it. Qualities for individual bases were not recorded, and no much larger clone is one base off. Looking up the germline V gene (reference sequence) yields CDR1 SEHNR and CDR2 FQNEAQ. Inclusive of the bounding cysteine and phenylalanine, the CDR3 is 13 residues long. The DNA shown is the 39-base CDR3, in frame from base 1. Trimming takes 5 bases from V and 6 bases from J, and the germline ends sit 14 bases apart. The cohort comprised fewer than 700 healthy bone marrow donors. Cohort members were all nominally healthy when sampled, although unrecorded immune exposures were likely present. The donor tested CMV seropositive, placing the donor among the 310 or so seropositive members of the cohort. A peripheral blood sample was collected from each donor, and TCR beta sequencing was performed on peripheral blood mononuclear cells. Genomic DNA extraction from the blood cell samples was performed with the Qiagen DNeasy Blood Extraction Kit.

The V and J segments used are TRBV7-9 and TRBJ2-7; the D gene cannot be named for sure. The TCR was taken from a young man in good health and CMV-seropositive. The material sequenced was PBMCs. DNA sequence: TGTGCCAGCAGCCCCCGTGGCCCCGTCGAGCAGTACTTC. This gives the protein CASSPRGPVEQYF.